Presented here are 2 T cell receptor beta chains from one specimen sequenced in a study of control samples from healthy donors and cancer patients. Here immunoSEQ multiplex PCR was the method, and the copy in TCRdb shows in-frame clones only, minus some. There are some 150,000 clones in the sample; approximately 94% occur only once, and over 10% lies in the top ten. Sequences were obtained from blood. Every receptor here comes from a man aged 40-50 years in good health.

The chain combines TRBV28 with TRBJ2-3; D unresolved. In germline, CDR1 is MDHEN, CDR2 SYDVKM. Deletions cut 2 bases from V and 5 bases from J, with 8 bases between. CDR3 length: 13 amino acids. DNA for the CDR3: TGTGCCAGCAGTTTAGCGGATGTAGATACGCAGTATTTT. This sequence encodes CASSLADVDTQYF. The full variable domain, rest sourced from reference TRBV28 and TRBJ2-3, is DVKVTQSSRYLVKRTGEKVFLECVQDMDHENMFWYRQDPGLGLRLIYFSYDVKMKEKGDIPEGYSVSREKKERFSLILESASTNQTSMYLCASSLADVDTQYFGPGTRLTVL.

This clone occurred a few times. This chain's CDR3 is CASSLVLREDTQYF. CDR3 nucleotides: TGTGCCAGCAGCTTGGTCTTGCGCGAAGATACGCAGTATTTT. The chain links TRBV5-4 to TRBJ2-3; D is unresolved. The CDR3 is 14 residues long. Trimming cost V 0 bases and J 5 bases, with 10 bases left between them. Germline CDR1 is SGHNT and CDR2 is YYREEE (reference sequence). The full variable domain, completed using reference TRBV5-4 and TRBJ2-3, is ETGVTQSPTHLIKTRGQQVTLRCSSQSGHNTVSWYQQALGQGPQFIFQYYREEENGRGNFPPRFSGLQFPNYSSELNVNALELDDSALYLCASSLVLREDTQYFGPGTRLTVL.